This TCR beta chain stems from a study of T-cell reconstitution after alpha-beta-depleted transplantation in children. Study-level results: Reportedly, alpha-beta T cells present about two months post-transplant originated from several hundred expanded clones of graft origin.

The CDR3 spans 14 residues. From germline, CDR1 is SGHNT and CDR2 YENEEA. Trimming took off 1 base at V and 5 bases at J, with 11 bases between the two ends. There are a few counts of this clonotype. Its antigen is still unknown. For TCRbeta, the library was prepared with unique molecular identifiers. MiXCR, run by TCRdb on the PCR reads, gives a single entry per CDR3 protein. The data show 440,000 or so distinct CDR3 sequences, with over 40% seen just once and under 35% held by the top ten. The clonotype comes from a girl aged 2-10 years with aplastic anemia, due to receive a stem cell transplant. The specimen was PBMCs, collected before TCRalphabeta/CD19-depleted stem cell transplant. The rearrangement links TRBV11-3 to TRBJ1-1; possible D gene TRBD1, 5 bases. The CDR3 DNA reads TGTGCCAGCAGCTTAGGTGGTGGGACGACTGAAGCTTTCTTT. Residues: CASSLGGGTTEAFF.